A single sample gave rise to the 5 T cell receptor beta chains below, sequenced in a study of beta chain features in type 1 diabetes. General observations from the study: Type 1 diabetes patients showed a moderate but significant shortening of TCRB CDR3s in all four CD4+ subsets.

These receptors' targets are unknown. Sequencing targeted expressed TCRB transcripts, as all isolated RNA had been reverse transcribed. Measured with immunoSEQ multiplex PCR; TCRdb has only the in-frame clones, and not every one. There are around 45,000 clones in the sample; roughly 48% occur only once, and approximately 0.13% lies in the top ten. What was sequenced was stem cell memory CD4+ T cells from blood. The source is a man aged 25 to 40 with type 1 diabetes.

This clone was counted a single time. The chain carries TRBV11-2 and TRBJ2-7; 12 nucleotides agree with TRBD2. CDR3 size: 15 residues. The germline gives CDR1 SGHAT, CDR2 FQNNGV. J lost 3 bases, V lost 5 bases, and 5 bases had no gene match. CDR3 coding DNA: TGTGCCAGCAGCCTTGGACTAGCGGGAAACTACGAGCAGTACTTC. Amino acid sequence: CASSLGLAGNYEQYF.

The chain recombines TRBV29-1 with TRBJ2-5; D not resolved. CDR1 SQVTM and CDR2 ANQGSEA come from the germline V gene. This CDR3 comprises 12 residues. V lost 4 bases to trimming and J lost 1 base, with 7 bases between them. CDR3: CSVAPFQETQYF. The CDR3 DNA reads TGCAGCGTTGCCCCCTTCCAAGAGACCCAGTACTTC. Based on the CDR3 plus reference TRBV29-1 and TRBJ2-5, the full variable domain is SAVISQKPSRDICQRGTSLTIQCQVDSQVTMMFWYRQQPGQSLTLIATANQGSEATYESGFVIDKFPISRPNLTFSTLTVSNMSPEDSSIYLCSVAPFQETQYFGPGTRLLVL.

Written as DNA, the CDR3 is TGTGCCAGCAGCCCCCGCCCCCGGCTAGCGGGATTGGTGAATGAGCAGTTCTTC. This gives the protein CASSPRPRLAGLVNEQFF. This chain connects TRBV9 to TRBJ2-1; 9 bases agree with TRBD2. The CDR3 has 18 residues. Trimming cost V 4 bases and J 7 bases; bases outside gene matches: 18. The germline gives CDR1 SGDLS, CDR2 YYNGEE.

Only a few counts were recorded for this clone. This chain uses TRBV28 with TRBJ2-1, with 11 positions matching TRBD2. The CDR3 length is 13 residues. The germline V gene encodes CDR1 MDHEN and CDR2 SYDVKM. The V and J ends lost 6 bases and 10 bases, in that order; junction bases with no gene match: 5. The DNA of the CDR3 is TGTGCCAGCAGAAGTAGCGGGAGGGCAGAGCAGTTCTTC. Translating gives CASRSSGRAEQFF.

The chain uses TRBV5-4 and TRBJ2-2, with TRBD1 identical over 8 bases. The germline gives CDR1 SGHNT, CDR2 YYREEE (reference sequence). The V gene end was trimmed by 4 bases and the J gene end by 7 bases; junction bases not matched to a gene: 9. CDR3 size: 15 residues. Here the CDR3 reads CASSPGQGSVGELFF. The CDR3 DNA is TGTGCCAGCAGCCCCGGACAGGGTAGTGTCGGGGAGCTGTTTTTT.